These 27 T cell receptor beta chains originate from one sample sequenced in a study of T cell repertoires in cytomegalovirus infection. Each CDR3 protein is one row after TCRdb ran MiXCR on the reads. This table has under 500,000 distinct CDR3 sequences, about two fifths appearing once. What these receptors recognize is not known. Sequenced here: cultured PBMCs, sampled from culture after CMV antigen stimulation. These receptors were taken from a human donor in good health (CMV status not recorded). Some clones in this sample may be carry-over from other donors' samples.

This clonotype was detected only a few times. V gene TRBV7-2 combines with J gene TRBJ2-3; 9 nucleotides agree with TRBD2. Germline V CDR1 and CDR2: SGHTA, FQGNSA. CDR3 length equals 15 residues. J was trimmed by 1 base and V by 5 bases; bases with no gene match: 4. The CDR3 reads CASSPLAGGTDTQYF. The CDR3, as DNA: TGTGCCAGCAGCCCCTTAGCGGGGGGCACAGATACGCAGTATTTT. The full variable domain, with the rest looked up from reference TRBV7-2 and TRBJ2-3, is GAGVSQSPSNKVTEKGKDVELRCDPISGHTALYWYRQSLGQGLEFLIYFQGNSAPDKSGLPSDRFSAERTGGSVSTLTIQRTQQEDSAVYLCASSPLAGGTDTQYFGPGTRLTVL.

The chain joins TRBV3-1 to TRBJ1-1, with D unresolved. The germline gives CDR1 LGHDT, CDR2 YNNKEL (reference sequence). CDR3 length: 13 residues. The V end lost 3 bases, the J end lost 3 bases, and 8 bases lay between the germline ends. Written as DNA, the CDR3 is TGTGCCAGCAGCCATAACCGGGACACTGAAGCTTTCTTT. Amino acid sequence: CASSHNRDTEAFF.

V is TRBV11-2 and J is TRBJ2-5; D could derive from TRBD1 or TRBD2 (5 bases each). V shed 5 bases and J shed 2 bases, with 21 bases lying between them. This CDR3 comprises 17 residues. Germline CDR1 SGHAT, CDR2 FQNNGV. The CDR3 region is CASSTGALGSGQETQYF. DNA of the CDR3: TGTGCCAGCAGCACTGGGGCTTTGGGTTCGGGACAAGAGACCCAGTACTTC.

Comments on this clonotype: A read error may account for a junction end that differs from germline. The CDR3 spells CASSPPGLALEAQYF. As DNA, the CDR3 is TGTGCCAGCAGCCCACCCGGTTTGGCCCTAGAGGCCCAGTACTTC. The chain links TRBV7-2 to TRBJ2-5; D unresolved. The germline V gene has CDR1 SGHTA and CDR2 FQGNSA. This CDR3 is built from 15 residues. Full variable domain (outside the CDR3, taken from reference TRBV7-2 and TRBJ2-5): GAGVSQSPSNKVTEKGKDVELRCDPISGHTALYWYRQSLGQGLEFLIYFQGNSAPDKSGLPSDRFSAERTGGSVSTLTIQRTQQEDSAVYLCASSPPGLALEAQYFGPGTRLLVL.

The gene calls are TRBV7-2 and TRBJ1-2; D ambiguous. Germline values: CDR1 SGHTA, CDR2 FQGNSA. The germline V and J ends were trimmed by 1 base and 4 bases, with 13 bases remaining between them. The CDR3 covers 15 residues. In DNA, the CDR3 is TGTGCCAGCAGCTTAGGGCTGAAGGAAGGCTATGGCTACACCTTC. Encoded protein: CASSLGLKEGYGYTF.

The chain employs TRBV4-1 and TRBJ2-7, with D unclear. The length of the CDR3 is 16 residues. CDR1 and CDR2 (germline): MGHRA, YSYEKL. Between the trimmed V and J ends, which lost 1 base and 7 bases, there was a span of 20 bases. The CDR3 DNA is TGCGCCAGCAGCCAAGGATGGGGAAGGACCCTTAGTGAGCAGTACTTC. Its translation is CASSQGWGRTLSEQYF.

The chain has TRBV28 and TRBJ1-1, with a tentative D call TRBD1 (6 bases). Trimming shortened V by 6 bases and J by 3 bases, and 17 bases separated the two germline ends. CDR1 is MDHEN, CDR2 SYDVKM, per germline. This CDR3 has 15 amino acids. CDR3 DNA sequence: TGTGCCAGCAGCCACGGGGGCGCGGGGCACACTGAAGCTTTCTTT. Its protein is CASSHGGAGHTEAFF.

As concerns this clonotype: An end of the junction does not agree with germline; a read error may underlie this. The chain recombines TRBV11-2 with TRBJ2-2; possibly TRBD2 for D (6 bases). CDR3 length: 18 residues. Looked up from germline, CDR1 is SGHAT and CDR2 is FQNNGV. The CDR3 region is CARSLGLWGDTNTGELFF. DNA for the CDR3: TGTGCCCGCAGCTTAGGACTTTGGGGGGATACGAACACCGGGGAGCTGTTTTTT. The variable domain in full, with the rest retrieved from reference TRBV11-2 and TRBJ2-2, is EAGVAQSPRYKIIEKRQSVAFWCNPISGHATLYWYQQILGQGPKLLIQFQNNGVVDDSQLPKDRFSAERLKGVDSTLKIQPAKLEDSAVYLCARSLGLWGDTNTGELFFGEGSRLTVL.

Here the CDR3 DNA reads TGTGCCAGCAGCTCCCCGCCCTACGAGCAGTACTTC. Protein sequence: CASSSPPYEQYF. The chain carries TRBV7-6 and TRBJ2-7, with D unclear. Germline V lookup: CDR1 SGHVS, CDR2 FNYEAQ. CDR3 length equals 12 residues. The ends were cut back, 4 bases at V and 2 bases at J, with 6 bases in the middle.

The rearrangement uses TRBV10-2 and TRBJ2-7; 13 nucleotides match TRBD2. CDR3 length: 18 residues. V was clipped by 3 bases and J by 3 bases; unmatched bases: 11. The germline V gene encodes CDR1 WSHSY and CDR2 SAAADI. This chain's CDR3 is CASSDAPGTSGNVYEQYF. The CDR3, as DNA: TGCGCCAGCAGTGACGCTCCCGGGACTAGCGGGAATGTCTACGAGCAGTACTTC.

The sample holds one count of this clonotype. The rearrangement links TRBV20-1 to TRBJ1-3; D unclear. The CDR3 has 15 amino acids. Trimming pared 0 bases from V and 4 bases from J, leaving 13 bases between. Germline V gene data show CDR1 as DFQATT and CDR2 as SNEGSKA (reference sequence). CDR3 bases: TGCAGTGCTAGAGATCCAAACCCCTTCGGAAACACCATATATTTT. This translates into CSARDPNPFGNTIYF.

V and J are TRBV18 and TRBJ2-1, with D perhaps being TRBD1 or TRBD2 (5 bases each). In germline, CDR1 is KGHSH, CDR2 LQKENI. The CDR3 covers 15 residues. V was clipped by 2 bases and J by 7 bases, with 15 bases between them. The CDR3 nucleotides read TGTGCCAGCTCACCATTCCAGGGAGTTAAGAATGAGCAGTTCTTC. This sequence encodes CASSPFQGVKNEQFF.

This sequence joins TRBV18 and TRBJ2-1, with D perhaps matching TRBD1 (5 bases). The CDR3 has 14 residues. Per the germline V gene, CDR1 is KGHSH and CDR2 is LQKENI. Trimming removed 3 bases at V and 6 bases at J, with 12 bases between. CDR3 protein: CASSPQGTFNEQFF. The CDR3 DNA follows: TGTGCCAGCTCACCCCAGGGTACTTTCAATGAGCAGTTCTTC. Supplemented by reference TRBV18 and TRBJ2-1, the full variable domain reads NAGVMQNPRHLVRRRGQEARLRCSPMKGHSHVYWYRQLPEEGLKFMVYLQKENIIDESGMPKERFSAEFPKEGPSILRIQQVVRGDSAAYFCASSPQGTFNEQFFGPGTRLTVL.

This clonotype has only one observation. The chain couples TRBV12-3 or TRBV12-4 to TRBJ2-3; maybe TRBD2 (6 bases). The CDR3 is 16 residues long. V was clipped by 1 base and J by 3 bases, with 14 bases between them. The CDR3 DNA reads as TGTGCCAGCAGTTTAGTGGGGACTTTGAGGACAGATACGCAGTATTTT. Translating gives CASSLVGTLRTDTQYF.

Details on this clonotype: The germline gene is not matched at one end of the junction; a read error may be the cause. The chain has TRBV4-1 and TRBJ2-3; the D is unclear. This CDR3 has 16 amino acids. Germline V gene sequence: CDR1 MGHRA, CDR2 YSYEKL. CDR3 in amino acids: CASSQEHRGGTDTQYF. As DNA, the CDR3 is TGTGCCAGCAGCCAAGAACACCGCGGCGGAACAGATACGCAGTATTTT.

This chain joins TRBV4-1 and TRBJ2-7, with D tentatively TRBD2 (5 bases). Germline CDR1 and CDR2: MGHRA and YSYEKL. Trimming stripped 0 bases from V and 2 bases from J, with 8 bases between. CDR3 length: 14 residues. The DNA for the CDR3 is TGCGCCAGCAGCCAAGAAACGGGGACCTACGAGCAGTACTTC. It encodes CASSQETGTYEQYF.

The chain has TRBV20-1 and TRBJ1-6; no definite D call. CDR3 size: 13 residues. V lost 5 bases, J lost 5 bases, and 10 bases lay in between. Per germline, CDR1 DFQATT and CDR2 SNEGSKA (reference sequence). This chain's CDR3 is CSAADGNNSPLHF. CDR3 sequence (DNA): TGCAGTGCTGCTGACGGGAATAATTCACCCCTCCACTTT.

The J gene is TRBJ2-1, the V gene TRBV4-2, with D tentatively TRBD2 (7 bases). V lost 0 bases and J 5 bases, leaving 14 bases between the germline ends. The V gene's germline CDR1 is LGHNA and CDR2 YNFKEQ. The CDR3 consists of 16 residues. Here the CDR3 DNA reads TGTGCCAGCAGCCAAGATAGGGGGGGGGCGGACAATGAGCAGTTCTTC. Protein sequence: CASSQDRGGADNEQFF.

In this sample, this clonotype turned up a few times. V gene TRBV28 combines with J gene TRBJ2-1; 8 bases are a match to TRBD2. The V and J ends lost 6 bases and 6 bases, in that order; junction bases with no gene match: 10. Germline V gene lookup returns CDR1 MDHEN and CDR2 SYDVKM. The CDR3 loop spans 15 amino acids. The CDR3 region is CASSSTSGGGNEQFF. The CDR3 DNA reads TGTGCCAGCAGCTCTACCAGCGGGGGTGGCAATGAGCAGTTCTTC.

This clonotype was seen a handful of times. The CDR3 nucleotides are TGTGCCAGCAGTTACGGGCAGGCCACCTACGAGCAGTACTTC. Its translation is CASSYGQATYEQYF. The V call is TRBV6-8, the J call TRBJ2-7; unclear D gene. This CDR3 region has 14 residues. The V gene lost 2 bases and the J gene lost 2 bases, with 10 bases spanning the gap. Germline values: CDR1 MNHGY, CDR2 SAAAGT.

This clonotype was picked up a small number of times. This chain links TRBV9 with TRBJ2-5, with TRBD2 identical over 11 bases. The ends lost 4 bases at V and 5 bases at J; junction bases unmatched: 10. The CDR3 covers 16 residues. Germline-derived CDR1 and CDR2 are SGDLS and YYNGEE. The CDR3 spells CASSSFGTSGVETQYF. The CDR3 DNA reads TGTGCCAGCAGCTCCTTCGGGACTAGCGGAGTGGAGACCCAGTACTTC.

This clonotype is a singleton in its sample. The chain has TRBV19 and TRBJ2-2; TRBD1 aligns across 7 bases. Looked up from germline, CDR1 is LNHDA and CDR2 is SQIVND (reference sequence). CDR3 size: 15 residues. J gave up 6 bases and V 6 bases, and 10 bases lay outside the gene matches. The CDR3 DNA reads as TGTGCCAGTAGCCCTCGACAGGGTTTGGCCGGGGAGCTGTTTTTT. Protein sequence: CASSPRQGLAGELFF. Using reference TRBV19 and TRBJ2-2 for the parts outside the CDR3, the full variable domain is DGGITQSPKYLFRKEGQNVTLSCEQNLNHDAMYWYRQDPGQGLRLIYYSQIVNDFQKGDIAEGYSVSREKKESFPLTVTSAQKNPTAFYLCASSPRQGLAGELFFGEGSRLTVL.

The chain employs TRBV13 and TRBJ2-1; weak D call: TRBD2 (6 bases). Trimming pared 2 bases from V and 4 bases from J, leaving 9 bases between. CDR1 is PRHDT and CDR2 is FYEKMQ in the germline V gene (reference sequence). This CDR3 contains 14 residues. CDR3 amino acids: CASSLSRGYNEQFF. CDR3 in DNA: TGTGCCAGCAGCTTAAGTCGGGGGTACAATGAGCAGTTCTTC.

This chain uses TRBV7-2 with TRBJ1-1, with D unresolved. Germline CDR1 and CDR2: SGHTA and FQGNSA. The ends were cut back, 6 bases at V and 1 base at J, with 9 bases in the middle. The CDR3 contains 13 residues. Here the CDR3 reads CASRWTGNTEAFF. DNA for the CDR3: TGTGCCAGCAGATGGACGGGGAACACTGAAGCTTTCTTT.

The V gene is TRBV7-4, the J gene TRBJ2-1; 13 nucleotides align to TRBD2. V was pared by 4 bases and J by 4 bases, with 7 bases of the junction left unmatched. This CDR3 is built from 17 residues. Germline V lookup: CDR1 SGHVT, CDR2 SQSDAQ. The CDR3: CASSSGLAGPRYNEQFF. The CDR3 DNA follows: TGTGCCAGCAGCTCGGGACTAGCGGGACCGCGGTACAATGAGCAGTTCTTC.

This clonotype came up a few times. This chain links TRBV4-1 with TRBJ2-1; TRBD2 is a possible D gene (5 bases). Looked up from germline, CDR1 is MGHRA and CDR2 is YSYEKL. The CDR3 totals 17 residues. V dropped 0 bases and J dropped 0 bases, with 12 bases sitting between them. In DNA form, the CDR3 reads TGCGCCAGCAGCCAAGAGGGGAGCGGCTTCTCCTACAATGAGCAGTTCTTC. Amino acid sequence: CASSQEGSGFSYNEQFF.

The chain links TRBV6-5 to TRBJ2-7; TRBD1 agrees at 11 bases. The CDR3 is 15 residues long. The germline V gene has CDR1 MNHEY and CDR2 SVGAGI. After removal of 7 bases from V and 3 bases from J, the junction contained 8 bases not matched to a gene. CDR3 nucleotides: TGTGCCAGCACCGATACCGGGACAGGGGGCTACGAGCAGTACTTC. This codes for CASTDTGTGGYEQYF.